These 22 T cell receptor beta chains originate from one sample sequenced in a study of T cell changes during pregnancy in multiple sclerosis. Clones were sequenced by immunoSEQ multiplex PCR, and TCRdb holds only the in-frame ones, with some missing. In the table there are about 41,000 clones, 70% to 90% of which are singletons. Sequencing was performed on CD4+ T cells from peripheral blood mononuclear cells, taken in the first trimester of pregnancy. These receptors originate from a female donor with multiple sclerosis, enrolled in a pregnancy study.

The V and J genes are TRBV9 and TRBJ2-3; D possibly corresponds to TRBD1 (6 bases). Germline CDR1 is SGDLS and CDR2 is YYNGEE. The V end was cut by 4 bases, the J end by 2 bases, with 17 bases between. The CDR3 sequence is 16 residues long. The CDR3 sequence: CASSFRQDFPTDTQYF. CDR3 coding DNA: TGTGCCAGCAGCTTCCGACAGGACTTTCCCACAGATACGCAGTATTTT.

The chain recombines TRBV27 with TRBJ1-4; D is uncertain. Trimming removed 3 bases at V and 5 bases at J, with 10 bases between. The germline V gene encodes CDR1 MNHEY and CDR2 SMNVEV (reference sequence). The CDR3 length is 14 residues. The CDR3, as DNA: TGTGCCAGCAGTTTTGGGAGGGCGAATGAAAAACTGTTTTTT. Its protein is CASSFGRANEKLFF. Drawing the rest from reference TRBV27 and TRBJ1-4, the complete variable domain is EAQVTQNPRYLITVTGKKLTVTCSQNMNHEYMSWYRQDPGLGLRQIYYSMNVEVTDKGDVPEGYKVSRKEKRNFPLILESPSPNQTSLYFCASSFGRANEKLFFGSGTQLSVL.

The chain links TRBV19 to TRBJ2-7; 10 bases fit TRBD2. Trimming at V came to 3 bases and at J to 0 bases, leaving 5 bases not matched to a gene. This CDR3 has 16 residues. CDR1 LNHDA and CDR2 SQIVND come from the germline V gene (reference sequence). The CDR3, as DNA: TGTGCCAGTAGTATGGGGCTAGCGGGAGCCTCCTACGAGCAGTACTTC. Translation gives CASSMGLAGASYEQYF.

V gene TRBV2 combines with J gene TRBJ2-5, with 9 nucleotides matching TRBD2. The V segment lost 4 bases and the J segment 3 bases; nucleotides outside the gene matches: 9. The V gene's germline CDR1 is SNHLY and CDR2 FYNNEI. The CDR3 has 16 residues. Written as DNA, the CDR3 is TGTGCCAGCAGTGGTATTCGCGGGAGGGGGGAAGAGACCCAGTACTTC. As protein: CASSGIRGRGEETQYF.

This sequence joins TRBV14 and TRBJ2-5, with 8 nucleotides matching TRBD2. CDR3 length: 19 amino acids. Trimming at V came to 0 bases and at J to 2 bases, leaving 14 bases not matched to a gene. Germline V gene sequence: CDR1 SGHDN, CDR2 FVKESK. CDR3 DNA sequence: TGTGCCAGCAGCCAAGATTTGGTAGCGGGACCTTCGGGACAAGAGACCCAGTACTTC. As protein: CASSQDLVAGPSGQETQYF.

This clone was observed once. The V and J genes are TRBV2 and TRBJ2-1, with a possible D match to TRBD2 (6 bases). Looked up from germline, CDR1 is SNHLY and CDR2 is FYNNEI. The V gene lost 4 bases and the J gene lost 5 bases, with 9 bases spanning the gap. CDR3 length: 13 residues. The CDR3 bases are TGTGCCAGCAGTGGACTAGTCGACAATGAGCAGTTCTTC. Encoded protein: CASSGLVDNEQFF.

The CDR3 DNA is TGCGCCAGCAGCTTGACTACCGGGACAGCGACCGGGGAGCTGTTTTTT. It yields the protein CASSLTTGTATGELFF. This chain joins TRBV5-1 and TRBJ2-2; 7 bases line up with TRBD1. Germline values: CDR1 SGHRS, CDR2 YFSETQ. Trimming at V came to 1 base and at J to 5 bases, leaving 8 bases not matched to a gene. There are 16 residues in the CDR3.

The J gene is TRBJ2-1, the V gene TRBV29-1, with D uncertain. The germline V gene encodes CDR1 SQVTM and CDR2 ANQGSEA. The CDR3 covers 14 residues. Trimming removed 5 bases from V and 4 bases from J, with 15 bases in between. The CDR3: CSVSNPQRYNEQFF. The DNA of the CDR3 is TGCAGCGTTTCAAACCCCCAGAGGTACAATGAGCAGTTCTTC.

The chain combines TRBV18 with TRBJ2-1; 11 nucleotides agree with TRBD2. This CDR3 is built from 18 residues. Unmatched junction bases numbered 7, after V lost 3 bases and J lost 0 bases. Germline loops: CDR1 KGHSH, CDR2 LQKENI. The CDR3 is CASSPIGTSGSSYNEQFF. The CDR3 coding sequence is TGTGCCAGCTCACCTATAGGGACTAGCGGATCCTCCTACAATGAGCAGTTCTTC.

The chain recombines TRBV7-2 with TRBJ2-7; D is undetermined. With 5 bases removed from V and 3 bases from J, the gap between germline ends came to 11 bases. The V gene's germline CDR1 is SGHTA and CDR2 FQGNSA. This CDR3 region has 13 residues. CDR3 nucleotides: TGTGCCAGCAGCCGAGAGGTTTACTACGAGCAGTACTTC. It encodes CASSREVYYEQYF.

The gene calls are TRBV28 and TRBJ2-5; a weak D match, TRBD1 (6 bases). Trimming cost V 6 bases and J 1 base, with 12 bases left between them. The CDR3 covers 14 residues. Per germline, CDR1 MDHEN and CDR2 SYDVKM. The DNA for the CDR3 is TGTGCCAGCAGCCCTATCAGGGGCCAAGAGACCCAGTACTTC. It encodes CASSPIRGQETQYF.

The chain joins TRBV7-9 to TRBJ2-7; TRBD2 agrees at 13 bases. The V and J ends lost 1 base and 5 bases, in that order; junction bases with no gene match: 5. The CDR3 sequence is 16 residues long. The germline V gene has CDR1 SEHNR and CDR2 FQNEAQ (reference sequence). CDR3 DNA: TGTGCCAGCAGCTTAGTAGGACTAGCGGGAGATCACGAGCAGTACTTC. It specifies CASSLVGLAGDHEQYF.

The chain uses TRBV30 and TRBJ2-7; tentative D call: TRBD2 (6 bases). V was shortened by 2 bases and J by 7 bases, with 15 bases between the two germline ends. Germline V gives CDR1 GTSNPN, CDR2 SVGIG (reference sequence). The CDR3 length is 13 residues. CDR3 DNA: TGTGCCTGGAGTACGGCGGGGCCAGGGGAGCAGTACTTC. Its protein is CAWSTAGPGEQYF.

V and J are TRBV27 and TRBJ2-3; D may be TRBD1 (6 bases). Germline loops: CDR1 MNHEY, CDR2 SMNVEV (reference sequence). Trimming stripped 5 bases from V and 6 bases from J, with 15 bases between. The CDR3 is made up of 14 amino acids. The CDR3 loop is CASSGTLTVDTQYF. The CDR3 coding sequence is TGTGCCAGCAGTGGGACACTAACCGTCGATACGCAGTATTTT.

The chain links TRBV29-1 to TRBJ2-2; D ambiguous. This CDR3 is built from 13 residues. Germline V CDR1 and CDR2: SQVTM, ANQGSEA. The V end was cut by 3 bases, the J end by 1 base, with 6 bases between. The CDR3 bases are TGCAGCGTTGACCCGGTGAACACCGGGGAGCTGTTTTTT. This sequence encodes CSVDPVNTGELFF.

V is TRBV14 and J is TRBJ2-7; D is possibly TRBD1 (6 bases). Germline lookup yields CDR1 SGHDN and CDR2 FVKESK. The CDR3 covers 14 residues. V lost 0 bases, J lost 3 bases, and 9 bases lay in between. CDR3 DNA: TGTGCCAGCAGCCAAGATGGGGGCTACTACGAGCAGTACTTC. Translation gives CASSQDGGYYEQYF.

The J gene is TRBJ2-1, the V gene TRBV29-1; D is uncertain. The V gene's germline CDR1 is SQVTM and CDR2 ANQGSEA. V shed 4 bases and J shed 4 bases, with 11 bases lying between them. The length of the CDR3 is 13 residues. DNA for the CDR3: TGCAGCGTTGTCGCTCAAACATACAATGAGCAGTTCTTC. It is translated as CSVVAQTYNEQFF.

The chain combines TRBV11-3 with TRBJ2-7; 8 bases map to TRBD1. The V segment lost 5 bases and the J segment 2 bases; nucleotides outside the gene matches: 8. The CDR3 totals 15 residues. Per germline, CDR1 SGHNT and CDR2 YENEEA. This chain's CDR3 is CASSPSDRGPYEQYF. The CDR3 nucleotides are TGTGCCAGCAGCCCCTCCGACAGGGGTCCCTACGAGCAGTACTTC.

This sequence joins TRBV6-1 and TRBJ1-2; tentative D call: TRBD1 (5 bases). Trimming shortened V by 7 bases and J by 4 bases, and 10 bases separated the two germline ends. The CDR3 extends over 12 amino acids. The germline gives CDR1 MNHNS, CDR2 SASEGT. The CDR3 DNA reads TGTGCCAGCAAGGACAATCTCTATGGCTACACCTTC. Its translation is CASKDNLYGYTF.

The chain couples TRBV10-3 to TRBJ2-2, with D perhaps matching TRBD2 (5 bases). This CDR3 has 17 amino acids. V was clipped by 3 bases and J by 5 bases, with 19 bases between them. The V gene's germline CDR1 is ENHRY and CDR2 SYGVKD. The CDR3 spells CAISDLEDLVFTGELFF. DNA for the CDR3: TGTGCCATCAGTGACTTGGAGGACTTGGTTTTTACCGGGGAGCTGTTTTTT.

The V and J genes are TRBV28 and TRBJ2-1; TRBD2 might be the D (5 bases). Germline CDR1 MDHEN, CDR2 SYDVKM. The CDR3 consists of 15 residues. V lost 5 bases and J lost 0, with 11 bases in between. The DNA of the CDR3 is TGTGCCAGCAGTGTCCCCCGGGGCTCCTACAATGAGCAGTTCTTC. Encoded protein: CASSVPRGSYNEQFF.

The V call is TRBV10-3, the J call TRBJ2-3; D call uncertain. The CDR3 covers 14 residues. Germline V CDR1 and CDR2: ENHRY, SYGVKD. V gave up 3 bases and J gave up 2 bases, with 9 bases separating them. CDR3 in amino acids: CAISDSRFTDTQYF. CDR3 sequence (DNA): TGTGCCATCAGTGATTCTAGATTCACAGATACGCAGTATTTT.